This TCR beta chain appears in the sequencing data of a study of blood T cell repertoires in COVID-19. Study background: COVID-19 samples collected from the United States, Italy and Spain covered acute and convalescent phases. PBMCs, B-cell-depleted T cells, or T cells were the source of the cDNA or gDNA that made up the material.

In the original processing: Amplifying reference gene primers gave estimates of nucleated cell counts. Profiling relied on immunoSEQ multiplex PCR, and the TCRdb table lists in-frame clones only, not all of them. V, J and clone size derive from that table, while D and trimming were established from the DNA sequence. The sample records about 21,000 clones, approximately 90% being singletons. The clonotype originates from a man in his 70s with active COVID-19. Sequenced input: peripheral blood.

The DNA of the CDR3 is TGTGCCAGCAGCTTACAGGGGGCGACTGACATTCAGTACTTC. Protein: CASSLQGATDIQYF. This chain connects TRBV7-9 to TRBJ2-4; 8 nucleotides agree with TRBD1. The CDR3 consists of 14 residues. V was pared by 2 bases and J by 8 bases, with 5 bases of the junction left unmatched. From germline, CDR1 is SEHNR and CDR2 FQNEAQ (reference sequence).